This T cell receptor beta chain was recovered during a study of lung T cells in sarcoidosis with Löfgren's syndrome. The ends lost 5 bases at V and 5 bases at J; junction bases unmatched: 8. Germline lookup yields CDR1 LNHDA and CDR2 SQIVND (reference sequence). The CDR3 is made up of 14 amino acids. This clonotype has a handful of counts. TCRdb processed the reads anew with MiXCR; each CDR3 protein has one entry. The repertoire holds tens of thousands of distinct CDR3 sequences, 21% seen once, with about 2% in the top ten. The chain recombines TRBV19 with TRBJ1-2, with TRBD1 matching 7 bases. Sequenced sample: CD4+ T cells from PBMCs. This TCR derives from a human donor with sarcoidosis (Löfgren's syndrome or another form), or a control subject (not recorded which). As DNA, the CDR3 is TGTGCCAGTAGTCTAGGGACAGATTCTTATGGCTACACCTTC. This sequence encodes CASSLGTDSYGYTF.